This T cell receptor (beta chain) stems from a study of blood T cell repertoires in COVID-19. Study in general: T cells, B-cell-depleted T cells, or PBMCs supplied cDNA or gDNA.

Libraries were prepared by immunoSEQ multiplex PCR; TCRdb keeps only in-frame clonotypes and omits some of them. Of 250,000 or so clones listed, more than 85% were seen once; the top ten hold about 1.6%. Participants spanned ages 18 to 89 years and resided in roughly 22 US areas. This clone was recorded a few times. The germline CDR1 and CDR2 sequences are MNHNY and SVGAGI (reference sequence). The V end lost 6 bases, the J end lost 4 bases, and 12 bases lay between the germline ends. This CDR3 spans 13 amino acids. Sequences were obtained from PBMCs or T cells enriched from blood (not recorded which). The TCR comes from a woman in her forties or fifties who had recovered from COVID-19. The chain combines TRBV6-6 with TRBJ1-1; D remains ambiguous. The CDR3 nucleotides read TGTGCCAGCAGAGAACAGATATTCACTGAAGCTTTCTTT. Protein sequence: CASREQIFTEAFF.